These 18 T cell receptor beta chains were sequenced from one sample in a study of T cell repertoires in cytomegalovirus infection. TCRdb re-called the reads through MiXCR, storing one row per CDR3 protein. The top ten hold approximately 18% of the sample, which has hundreds of thousands of distinct CDR3 sequences, approximately 33% seen once. Their cognate antigens are unknown. This specimen was cultured PBMCs, taken from culture after CMV antigen stimulation. The receptors stem from a human donor in good health (CMV status not recorded). Some clones in this sample may be carry-over from other donors' samples.

The J gene is TRBJ2-3, the V gene TRBV6-5; TRBD2 is a possible D gene (6 bases). The CDR3 has 15 amino acids. The germline V gene encodes CDR1 MNHEY and CDR2 SVGAGI. The V and J ends lost 5 bases and 4 bases respectively, with 16 bases between them. The CDR3 reads CASSLGGRRADTQYF. The CDR3, as DNA: TGTGCCAGCAGTCTTGGGGGGAGGAGGGCAGATACGCAGTATTTT.

This clonotype was observed many times. V is TRBV7-2 and J is TRBJ2-7, with a possible D match to TRBD2 (6 bases). Germline V gene sequence: CDR1 SGHTA, CDR2 FQGNSA. Trimming cost V 5 bases and J 2 bases, with 13 bases left between them. The length of the CDR3 is 14 residues. The CDR3 here is CASSPGTYTYEQYF. CDR3 DNA: TGTGCCAGCAGCCCGGGGACTTATACCTACGAGCAGTACTTC.

The chain has TRBV2 and TRBJ2-1, with 12 bases that match TRBD2. This CDR3 region has 16 residues. The V gene end was trimmed by 7 bases and the J gene end by 9 bases; junction bases not matched to a gene: 13. CDR1 is SNHLY and CDR2 is FYNNEI in the germline V gene. CDR3 sequence: CASTLLAGGGSGEQFF. The CDR3 nucleotides are TGTGCCAGCACCCTACTAGCGGGGGGAGGAAGTGGTGAGCAGTTCTTC.

This clonotype has more than one count but fewer than ten. The J gene is TRBJ1-5, the V gene TRBV12-3 or TRBV12-4; 7 bases align to TRBD1. Trimming cost V 2 bases and J 15 bases; bases outside gene matches: 10. The CDR3 consists of 13 residues. The CDR3 nucleotides read TGTGCCAGCAGTTTATCAAGGGACAGCCAAGGGCATTTT. Amino acids: CASSLSRDSQGHF.

With respect to this clonotype: The CDR3 carries no conserved terminal phenylalanine or tryptophan, so it likely arises from a read error. The chain couples TRBV12-3 or TRBV12-4 to TRBJ1-1; D remains ambiguous. This CDR3 is built from 13 residues. This CDR3 is CASNPTGNAEAFL. Written as DNA, the CDR3 is TGTGCCAGCAACCCGACCGGGAACGCTGAAGCTTTCCTT.

V and J are TRBV11-2 and TRBJ2-1, with D perhaps matching TRBD2 (5 bases). The CDR3 extends over 16 amino acids. The V end lost 7 bases, the J end lost 4 bases, and 20 bases lay between the germline ends. The V gene's germline CDR1 is SGHAT and CDR2 FQNNGV. For the CDR3, the DNA is TGTGCCAGCACCCCCCGGACTGGTGGCCCTTACAATGAGCAGTTCTTC. It is translated as CASTPRTGGPYNEQFF.

The table lists this clonotype with a few counts. The chain recombines TRBV11-2 with TRBJ1-2; D uncertain. Per the germline V gene, CDR1 is SGHAT and CDR2 is FQNNGV. V lost 2 bases and J lost 2, with 9 bases in between. The CDR3 covers 14 residues. The CDR3 coding sequence is TGTGCCAGCAGCTTAACCGGAAGAAACTATGGCTACACCTTC. It codes for CASSLTGRNYGYTF.

This clonotype was seen a single time. V is TRBV6-1 and J is TRBJ1-1; D unclear. Per the germline V gene, CDR1 is MNHNS and CDR2 is SASEGT. The CDR3 has 15 amino acids. Trimming took off 0 bases at V and 0 bases at J, with 8 bases between the two ends. CDR3 nucleotides: TGTGCCAGCAGTGAAGCGAGTGCAATGAACACTGAAGCTTTCTTT. Its translation: CASSEASAMNTEAFF.

V is TRBV15 and J is TRBJ1-5; D remains ambiguous. V was trimmed by 3 bases and J by 4 bases, leaving 7 bases between them. Germline CDR1 and CDR2: LNHNV and YYDKDF (reference sequence). There are 13 residues in the CDR3. The CDR3 DNA reads TGTGCCACCAGCAGGAGGGTTAATCAGCCCCAGCATTTT. Translated: CATSRRVNQPQHF.

CDR3 nucleotides: TGTGCCAGCAGTCGAAAGGGACAGGATAGCAATCAGCCCCAGCATTTT. Translated, it gives CASSRKGQDSNQPQHF. This chain connects TRBV6-5 to TRBJ1-5, with 8 bases aligning to TRBD1. Trimming removed 5 bases from V and 0 bases from J; junction bases left unmatched: 6. Per germline, CDR1 MNHEY and CDR2 SVGAGI. The CDR3 spans 16 residues.

V gene TRBV5-4 combines with J gene TRBJ2-7; 7 bases line up with TRBD2. The CDR3 loop spans 17 amino acids. Trimming took 0 bases from V and 2 from J; bases not matched to a gene: 11. Germline CDR1 and CDR2: SGHNT and YYREEE (reference sequence). This CDR3 is CASSLGGRDPTAYEQYF. The CDR3 bases are TGTGCCAGCAGCTTGGGGGGGAGGGACCCGACCGCCTACGAGCAGTACTTC.

V gene TRBV7-2 combines with J gene TRBJ2-5, with D unclear. Per germline, CDR1 SGHTA and CDR2 FQGNSA. This CDR3 has 14 amino acids. The V end lost 2 bases, the J end lost 4 bases, and 11 bases lay between the germline ends. The CDR3: CASSLTLGSETQYF. DNA for the CDR3: TGTGCCAGCAGCTTAACCCTGGGATCAGAGACCCAGTACTTC.

This chain connects TRBV6-1 to TRBJ2-3; D might be TRBD1 (6 bases). This CDR3 spans 13 amino acids. CDR1 is MNHNS and CDR2 is SASEGT in the germline V gene. Deletions cut 6 bases from V and 2 bases from J, with 9 bases between. This chain's CDR3 is CASRQGYTDTQYF. CDR3 sequence (DNA): TGTGCCAGCAGACAGGGCTACACAGATACGCAGTATTTT.

V gene TRBV6-1 combines with J gene TRBJ1-1; TRBD1 agrees at 10 bases. Germline CDR1 reads MNHNS; CDR2 reads SASEGT. The CDR3 spans 15 residues. After removal of 4 bases from V and 3 bases from J, the junction contained 5 bases not matched to a gene. This CDR3 is CASSGQGAGYTEAFF. The CDR3 nucleotides read TGTGCCAGCAGTGGACAGGGGGCTGGGTACACTGAAGCTTTCTTT.

The genes are TRBV15 and TRBJ2-3, with 10 nucleotides matching TRBD1. The V segment lost 3 bases and the J segment 3 bases; nucleotides outside the gene matches: 24. The CDR3 has 22 residues. CDR1 LNHNV and CDR2 YYDKDF come from the germline V gene (reference sequence). Here the CDR3 reads CATSRTGYPGTGVGGGTDTQYF. DNA for the CDR3: TGTGCCACCAGCAGGACCGGGTATCCCGGGACAGGGGTCGGTGGTGGGACAGATACGCAGTATTTT.

The chain employs TRBV7-6 and TRBJ2-7; 7 bases match TRBD1. The CDR3 sequence is 15 residues long. J was trimmed by 3 bases and V by 5 bases; bases with no gene match: 10. The germline V gene encodes CDR1 SGHVS and CDR2 FNYEAQ. The CDR3 here is CASSQDSGTVYEQYF. For the CDR3, the DNA is TGTGCCAGCAGCCAAGATTCCGGGACAGTCTACGAGCAGTACTTC.

Comment on this clonotype: With a much larger clone just one base away, this may be a read error. The chain recombines TRBV5-6 with TRBJ2-5; D might be TRBD2 (6 bases). V dropped 4 bases and J dropped 1 base, with 8 bases sitting between them. This CDR3 region has 13 residues. Germline loops: CDR1 SGHDT, CDR2 YYEEEE. CDR3 sequence: CASSTGLQETQYF. The DNA for the CDR3 is TGTGCCAGCAGCACGGGACTCCAAGAGACCCAGTACTTC. Full variable domain (remainder filled in from reference TRBV5-6 and TRBJ2-5): DAGVTQSPTHLIKTRGQQVTLRCSPKSGHDTVSWYQQALGQGPQFIFQYYEEEERQRGNFPDRFSGHQFPNYSSELNVNALLLGDSALYLCASSTGLQETQYFGPGTRLLVL.

This clonotype was found many times. The chain uses TRBV7-2 and TRBJ2-2; maybe TRBD2 (5 bases). The CDR3 has 13 residues. The germline V gene has CDR1 SGHTA and CDR2 FQGNSA. The V end was cut by 6 bases, the J end by 1 base, with 6 bases between. CDR3 loop: CASRTKNTGELFF. CDR3 DNA: TGTGCCAGCAGGACTAAGAACACCGGGGAGCTGTTTTTT.